A single sample is the source of the 21 T cell receptor beta chains below, sequenced in a study of PD-1 blockade in classical Hodgkin lymphoma. Time point here: newly diagnosed, previously untreated cHL patient sample. Measured with immunoSEQ multiplex PCR; TCRdb has only the in-frame clones, and not every one. The table shows about 33,000 clones, with approximately 94% occurring only once. The material sequenced was peripheral blood mononuclear cells (PBMCs). The receptors stem from a human donor with classical Hodgkin lymphoma.

This chain uses TRBV5-1 with TRBJ1-1; 9 nucleotides align to TRBD1. This CDR3 contains 16 residues. The V segment lost 7 bases and the J segment 3 bases; nucleotides outside the gene matches: 13. Germline V gene data show CDR1 as SGHRS and CDR2 as YFSETQ. CDR3 amino acids: CASRSPPDRGYTEAFF. In DNA form, the CDR3 reads TGCGCCAGCCGATCCCCCCCGGACAGGGGATACACTGAAGCTTTCTTT.

This clone was detected only once. The chain uses TRBV7-9 and TRBJ1-1; 7 nucleotides agree with TRBD1. V dropped 5 bases and J dropped 7; count of bases not matched to a gene: 7. CDR1 and CDR2 (germline): SEHNR, FQNEAQ (reference sequence). The CDR3 loop spans 13 amino acids. CDR3 nucleotides: TGTGCCAGCAGCCCTCAGGGGGGAAATGAAGCTTTCTTT. This encodes CASSPQGGNEAFF.

This chain links TRBV29-1 with TRBJ1-1, with D tentatively TRBD1 (5 bases). CDR3 length equals 12 residues. Germline V gene sequence: CDR1 SQVTM, CDR2 ANQGSEA. Between the trimmed V and J ends, which lost 3 bases and 6 bases, there was a span of 11 bases. The DNA of the CDR3 is TGCAGCGTTGAGGCAGGGAGGCCTGAAGCTTTCTTT. Translated: CSVEAGRPEAFF. Full variable domain (outside the CDR3, taken from reference TRBV29-1 and TRBJ1-1): SAVISQKPSRDICQRGTSLTIQCQVDSQVTMMFWYRQQPGQSLTLIATANQGSEATYESGFVIDKFPISRPNLTFSTLTVSNMSPEDSSIYLCSVEAGRPEAFFGQGTRLTVV.

The V gene is TRBV5-8, the J gene TRBJ2-2; weak D call: TRBD1 (6 bases). Germline lookup yields CDR1 SGHTS and CDR2 YDEGEE. V lost 4 bases to trimming and J lost 0 bases, with 10 bases between them. This CDR3 comprises 15 residues. This CDR3 reads CASSMGHTNTGELFF. CDR3 DNA sequence: TGTGCCAGCAGCATGGGACATACGAACACCGGGGAGCTGTTTTTT.

This clone was found once. The chain uses TRBV28 and TRBJ2-3; TRBD2 matches at 7 bases. Germline V gives CDR1 MDHEN, CDR2 SYDVKM. V dropped 6 bases and J dropped 5; count of bases not matched to a gene: 5. CDR3 size: 13 residues. Written as DNA, the CDR3 is TGTGCCAGCAGCAGCGGGACGGTAGATACGCAGTATTTT. Amino acids: CASSSGTVDTQYF.

V is TRBV6-5 and J is TRBJ1-3; 7 nucleotides agree with TRBD1. V lost 4 bases and J lost 5; bases outside the gene matches: 2. This CDR3 has 13 residues. Germline V gene sequence: CDR1 MNHEY, CDR2 SVGAGI. DNA for the CDR3: TGTGCCAGCAGTTTGGACAGGAGAAACACCATATATTTT. As protein: CASSLDRRNTIYF.

This chain links TRBV5-1 with TRBJ1-2; 9 positions agree with TRBD1. Germline V gene lookup returns CDR1 SGHRS and CDR2 YFSETQ. The CDR3 runs to 14 residues. V lost 2 bases, J lost 8 bases, and 7 bases stayed unmatched. The CDR3 DNA reads TGCGCCAGCAGCTTCGTACAGGGGGCGAGAGGCTACACCTTC. Protein product: CASSFVQGARGYTF.

The J gene is TRBJ1-4, the V gene TRBV30; D is undetermined. Between the trimmed V and J ends, which lost 1 base and 14 bases, there was a span of 14 bases. Germline loops: CDR1 GTSNPN, CDR2 SVGIG (reference sequence). This CDR3 comprises 12 residues. This CDR3 reads CAWSGRATKLFF. The CDR3 nucleotides read TGTGCCTGGAGTGGACGAGCCACGAAGCTGTTTTTT.

This chain uses TRBV19 with TRBJ2-7, with D possibly being TRBD2 (6 bases). Germline V gives CDR1 LNHDA, CDR2 SQIVND (reference sequence). Trimming pared 5 bases from V and 3 bases from J, leaving 11 bases between. This CDR3 spans 13 amino acids. In DNA, the CDR3 is TGTGCCAGTAGTCTGACGGGGGTCTACGAGCAGTACTTC. Translating it yields CASSLTGVYEQYF.

The rearrangement uses TRBV6-6 and TRBJ1-1; a possible D gene is TRBD1 (5 bases). Trimming removed 5 bases at V and 8 bases at J, with 9 bases between. Germline V gene sequence: CDR1 MNHNY, CDR2 SVGAGI (reference sequence). There are 11 residues in the CDR3. In DNA, the CDR3 is TGTGCCAGCAGTATAAGGGGAGAAGCTTTCTTT. Its protein product is CASSIRGEAFF.

The chain employs TRBV6-1 and TRBJ2-2, with D possibly being TRBD1 (5 bases). V lost 3 bases, J lost 1 base, and 6 bases lay in between. The CDR3 extends over 14 amino acids. CDR1 and CDR2 (germline): MNHNS, SASEGT. CDR3 DNA sequence: TGTGCCAGCAGTGACCAGGGGAACACCGGGGAGCTGTTTTTT. As protein: CASSDQGNTGELFF.

The chain uses TRBV7-9 and TRBJ2-7; TRBD1 might be the D (5 bases). The germline V gene has CDR1 SEHNR and CDR2 FQNEAQ (reference sequence). The ends were cut back, 5 bases at V and 3 bases at J, with 11 bases in the middle. CDR3 length: 13 amino acids. CDR3 loop: CASSTITGYEQYF. The CDR3 nucleotides read TGTGCCAGCAGCACGATTACAGGCTACGAGCAGTACTTC.

A single count supports this clone. The genes are TRBV5-1 and TRBJ1-1, with a possible D match to TRBD1 (5 bases). The germline V gene has CDR1 SGHRS and CDR2 YFSETQ. The CDR3 has 13 amino acids. Trimming took off 7 bases at V and 1 base at J, with 11 bases between the two ends. The CDR3 DNA follows: TGCGCCAGCGGGGGTGGACAGAACACTGAAGCTTTCTTT. It yields the protein CASGGGQNTEAFF.

The rearrangement uses TRBV28 and TRBJ1-4; TRBD1 aligns across 7 bases. Germline assignment: CDR1 MDHEN and CDR2 SYDVKM. The CDR3 totals 15 residues. Losses at the gene ends were 6 bases for V and 8 bases for J; bases not matched to a gene: 12. This CDR3 reads CASSPSPGTVEKLFF. The CDR3 region has the DNA TGTGCCAGCAGCCCCTCCCCCGGGACAGTCGAAAAACTGTTTTTT. The full variable domain, rest sourced from reference TRBV28 and TRBJ1-4, is DVKVTQSSRYLVKRTGEKVFLECVQDMDHENMFWYRQDPGLGLRLIYFSYDVKMKEKGDIPEGYSVSREKKERFSLILESASTNQTSMYLCASSPSPGTVEKLFFGSGTQLSVL.

A few counts support this clone. The chain links TRBV27 to TRBJ2-7, with D perhaps matching TRBD2 (5 bases). V lost 7 bases, J lost 2 bases, and 15 bases lay in between. CDR3 length: 14 amino acids. CDR1 is MNHEY and CDR2 is SMNVEV in the germline V gene (reference sequence). CDR3 residues: CASTSWTSAYEQYF. CDR3 sequence (DNA): TGTGCCAGCACTTCATGGACTTCCGCCTACGAGCAGTACTTC.

The gene calls are TRBV11-2 and TRBJ2-1, with D perhaps TRBD2 (6 bases). V shed 7 bases and J shed 7 bases, with 17 bases lying between them. CDR1 is SGHAT and CDR2 is FQNNGV in the germline V gene. This CDR3 region has 14 residues. CDR3 coding DNA: TGTGCCAGCACCCTCAACCGGGGGATAAATGAGCAGTTCTTC. It translates to CASTLNRGINEQFF.

V gene TRBV4-2 combines with J gene TRBJ2-2; TRBD1 aligns across 10 bases. Germline lookup yields CDR1 LGHNA and CDR2 YNFKEQ. The CDR3 sequence is 17 residues long. The trim removed 4 bases at V and 3 bases at J, leaving 8 bases unmatched. This CDR3 reads CASSRPEGTGDTGELFF. In DNA form, the CDR3 reads TGTGCCAGCAGCCGACCTGAAGGGACAGGGGACACCGGGGAGCTGTTTTTT.

V is TRBV5-8 and J is TRBJ2-7; no clear D. The CDR3 contains 13 residues. The germline V and J ends were trimmed by 0 bases and 3 bases, with 7 bases remaining between them. Germline CDR1 reads SGHTS; CDR2 reads YDEGEE. CDR3 nucleotide sequence: TGTGCCAGCAGCTTGGAGGACCACTACGAGCAGTACTTC. Translated, it gives CASSLEDHYEQYF. The full variable domain, its missing parts supplied by reference TRBV5-8 and TRBJ2-7, is EAGVTQSPTHLIKTRGQQATLRCSPISGHTSVYWYQQALGLGLQFLLWYDEGEERNRGNFPPRFSGRQFPNYSSELNVNALELEDSALYLCASSLEDHYEQYFGPGTRLTVT.

The V call is TRBV5-6, the J call TRBJ2-1; unclear D gene. The CDR3 runs to 14 residues. V was cut by 0 bases and J by 0 bases, with 4 bases left in between. From germline, CDR1 is SGHDT and CDR2 YYEEEE. The CDR3 DNA reads as TGTGCCAGCAGCTTGGGTAGCTCCTACAATGAGCAGTTCTTC. This sequence encodes CASSLGSSYNEQFF.

The chain couples TRBV9 to TRBJ2-2, with D possibly matching TRBD1 (6 bases). In germline, CDR1 is SGDLS, CDR2 YYNGEE. This CDR3 comprises 15 residues. V was cut by 3 bases and J by 3 bases, with 12 bases left in between. The CDR3 sequence is CASSAAGTYTGELFF. The CDR3 nucleotides read TGTGCCAGCAGCGCCGCCGGGACATACACCGGGGAGCTGTTTTTT.

The count of this clone is one. The V and J genes are TRBV25-1 and TRBJ2-5, with D hard to call. Per the germline V gene, CDR1 is MGHDK and CDR2 is SYGVNS. The CDR3 is 15 amino acids. Trimming left V 5 bases short and J 5 bases short, with 18 bases between. The CDR3 DNA follows: TGTGCCAGCAGTTCTCCGACCGGGTTATGGGAGACCCAGTACTTC. It specifies CASSSPTGLWETQYF. Filled out from reference TRBV25-1 and TRBJ2-5, the complete variable domain reads EADIYQTPRYLVIGTGKKITLECSQTMGHDKMYWYQQDPGMELHLIHYSYGVNSTEKGDLSSESTVSRIRTEHFPLTLESARPSHTSQYLCASSSPTGLWETQYFGPGTRLLVL.